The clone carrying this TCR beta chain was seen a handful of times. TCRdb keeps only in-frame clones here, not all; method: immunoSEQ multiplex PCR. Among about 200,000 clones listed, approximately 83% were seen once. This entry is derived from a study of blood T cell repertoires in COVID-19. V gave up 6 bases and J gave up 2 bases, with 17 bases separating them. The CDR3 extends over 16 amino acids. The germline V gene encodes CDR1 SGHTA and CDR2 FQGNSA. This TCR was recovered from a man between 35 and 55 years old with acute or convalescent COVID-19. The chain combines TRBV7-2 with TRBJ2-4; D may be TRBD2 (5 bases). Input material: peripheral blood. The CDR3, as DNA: TGTGCCAGCAGTTCCCCGGGATTTACCCCCAAAAACATTCAGTACTTC. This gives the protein CASSSPGFTPKNIQYF. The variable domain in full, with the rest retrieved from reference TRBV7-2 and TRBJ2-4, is GAGVSQSPSNKVTEKGKDVELRCDPISGHTALYWYRQSLGQGLEFLIYFQGNSAPDKSGLPSDRFSAERTGGSVSTLTIQRTQQEDSAVYLCASSSPGFTPKNIQYFGAGTRLSVL.